This T cell receptor beta chain was profiled in a study of identifying expanded T cells in peripheral blood. The study's findings and limits: Over around two and four weeks, about 15 and 19 clones changed, versus roughly 1.1 between replicates. Clone count variance between approximately two-week samples rose with total template count.

About this clone itself: Its antigen is currently unknown.

Method: immunoSEQ multiplex PCR; TCRdb's copy keeps in-frame clones and lacks some. This table holds approximately 100,000 clones, around 85% found once. The CDR3 is 15 amino acids. The V gene end was trimmed by 1 base and the J gene end by 6 bases; junction bases not matched to a gene: 8. Germline V gene sequence: CDR1 MGHRA, CDR2 YSYEKL. During the collection period, no donor immune events like infections were recorded. This TCR derives from a person aged 18 to 75 in good health. The V gene is TRBV4-1, the J gene TRBJ2-7; 8 positions match TRBD1. Sequencing was done on a sample of blood. CDR3: CASSQVTQGVGEQYF. The CDR3 nucleotides read TGCGCCAGCAGCCAAGTAACACAGGGGGTTGGCGAGCAGTACTTC.